These T cell receptor beta chains were read from a single sample in a study of T-cell memory formation after mild COVID-19. TCRdb independently ran MiXCR on the 5' RACE reads; one entry per CDR3 protein. The repertoire holds 390,000 or so distinct CDR3 sequences, with approximately 16% as singletons. Sequenced input: PBMCs or a T cell subset sorted from them (not recorded which). Receptors were obtained from a man aged 18 to 35 who had mild COVID-19 (a few samples of this study predate the infection). Cell type and time point are not known. The CDR3 runs from the conserved cysteine through the conserved F or W. A D gene is named only where the DNA matches it firmly. Clone size is not always given. Where it is, it says once, few, many or a class for expanded clones.

CDR3 protein	CDR3 DNA	J gene	V gene	D gene	clone size
CASAAGGRGRETQYF	TGTGCCAGTGCTGCGGGGGGCCGGGGCCGGGAGACCCAGTACTTC	TRBJ2-5	TRBV12-3/TRBV12-4	TRBD2	-
CAISDPPQGGSSPLHF	TGTGCCATCAGTGATCCCCCCCAGGGAGGTAGCTCACCCCTCCACTTT	TRBJ1-6	TRBV10-3	-	-
CASSEALSWREWGYTF	TGTGCCAGCAGTGAAGCGCTTTCTTGGAGGGAGTGGGGCTACACCTTC	TRBJ1-2	TRBV2	-	many
CASSHSLAGDGDTQYF	TGTGCCAGCAGCCATTCCCTAGCGGGGGACGGAGATACGCAGTATTTT	TRBJ2-3	TRBV7-9	TRBD2	-
CASSSGHLDPRRNEQFF	TGCGCCAGCAGCTCCGGTCATTTGGACCCCCGGCGCAATGAGCAGTTCTTC	TRBJ2-1	TRBV5-1	-	-
CAISRDGGNTIYF	TGTGCCATCAGCCGGGACGGCGGAAACACCATATATTTT	TRBJ1-3	TRBV10-3	-	many
CASSLWGRGTEAFF	TGTGCCAGCAGTTTGTGGGGTCGAGGCACTGAAGCTTTCTTT	TRBJ1-1	TRBV12-3/TRBV12-4	-	-
CATSRDPTAFATNEKLFF	TGTGCCACCAGCAGAGATCCAACAGCCTTTGCAACTAATGAAAAACTGTTTTTT	TRBJ1-4	TRBV15	-	once
CASSRGVVGTEAFF	TGTGCCAGCAGTCGGGGGGTAGTAGGAACTGAAGCTTTCTTT	TRBJ1-1	TRBV6-1	-	-
CASSSDRAPYNEQFF	TGCGCCAGCAGCTCCGACAGGGCGCCCTACAATGAGCAGTTCTTC	TRBJ2-1	TRBV5-1	TRBD1	-
CASSMEPYSNQPQHF	TGTGCCAGCAGCATGGAGCCATATAGCAATCAGCCCCAGCATTTT	TRBJ1-5	TRBV5-5	-	few
CASSSQVLNEKLFF	TGTGCCAGCAGCTCCCAAGTACTAAATGAAAAACTGTTTTTT	TRBJ1-4	TRBV7-9	-	-
CATSRDRFTDTQYF	TGTGCCACCAGCCGGGACCGATTCACAGATACGCAGTATTTT	TRBJ2-3	TRBV15	-	few
CASSYGGRGAETQYF	TGTGCCAGCAGTTACGGCGGTCGGGGGGCGGAGACCCAGTACTTC	TRBJ2-5	TRBV6-2/TRBV6-3	-	-
CASSSGLAGDTDTQYF	TGCGCCAGCAGTTCCGGCCTAGCGGGGGATACAGATACGCAGTATTTT	TRBJ2-3	TRBV5-1	TRBD2	few
CASRGTDTDTQYF	TGTGCCAGCAGGGGGACAGACACAGATACGCAGTATTTT	TRBJ2-3	TRBV7-9	TRBD1	-
CSAPSTLAGAREQYF	TGCAGTGCTCCCAGTACCCTAGCGGGGGCCAGGGAGCAGTACTTC	TRBJ2-7	TRBV20-1	TRBD2	-
CASSPIGQGADTQYF	TGCGCCAGCAGCCCGATTGGACAGGGGGCAGATACGCAGTATTTT	TRBJ2-3	TRBV5-1	TRBD1	-
CASRDAGAGGTEAFF	TGTGCCAGCAGGGACGCCGGCGCCGGGGGGACTGAAGCTTTCTTT	TRBJ1-1	TRBV6-5	-	few
CSVEDGGWGTGELFF	TGCAGCGTTGAAGATGGGGGATGGGGCACCGGGGAGCTGTTTTTT	TRBJ2-2	TRBV29-1	-	-
CASSLDGRVGEQYF	TGCGCCAGCAGCTTGGACGGCAGGGTGGGAGAGCAGTACTTC	TRBJ2-7	TRBV5-1	-	-
CASSIRTGTGELFF	TGCGCCAGCAGCATACGGACAGGGACCGGGGAGCTGTTTTTT	TRBJ2-2	TRBV5-1	TRBD1	-
CASSQDRTYGYTF	TGTGCCAGCAGCCAGGACAGGACCTATGGCTACACCTTC	TRBJ1-2	TRBV5-6	TRBD1	-
CASSQAHRGSGYGYTF	TGCGCCAGCAGCCAAGCTCACCGGGGGAGTGGGTATGGCTACACCTTC	TRBJ1-2	TRBV4-3	-	-
CASSLSRTRAGDTQYF	TGCGCCAGCAGCTTGAGCAGGACTAGGGCGGGAGATACGCAGTATTTT	TRBJ2-3	TRBV5-1	TRBD2	-
CASSPPSSVPGTEAFF	TGTGCCAGCTCACCACCATCCAGTGTGCCGGGCACTGAAGCTTTCTTT	TRBJ1-1	TRBV18	-	-
CASSSAPQNTEAFF	TGTGCTAGCAGCTCCGCTCCCCAGAACACTGAAGCTTTCTTT	TRBJ1-1	TRBV7-7	-	many
CASSQDRQGEYMNTEAFF	TGTGCCAGCAGCCAAGATAGGCAGGGGGAGTACATGAACACTGAAGCTTTCTTT	TRBJ1-1	TRBV3-1	TRBD1	few
CASSYDRIRTSEAFF	TGTGCCAGCAGTTACGACAGGATTCGAACGTCTGAAGCTTTCTTT	TRBJ1-1	TRBV6-5	-	few